One sample yielded the 5 T cell receptor beta chains listed below, sequenced in a study of T cell responses to AZD1222 COVID-19 vaccine. Libraries were prepared by immunoSEQ multiplex PCR; TCRdb keeps only in-frame clonotypes and omits some of them. There are 140,000 to 150,000 clones in the sample; more than 85% occur only once, and approximately 9% lies in the top ten. The material sequenced was peripheral blood, taken on day 0 of AZD1222 vaccination. Receptors originate from an adult in good health.

This chain connects TRBV4-1 to TRBJ1-4; 8 bases are a match to TRBD1. CDR1 is MGHRA and CDR2 is YSYEKL in the germline V gene. The CDR3 spans 18 residues. The V gene end was trimmed by 2 bases and the J gene end by 6 bases; junction bases not matched to a gene: 14. The CDR3, as DNA: TGCGCCAGCAGCCAATTTCCTCAGGGGGCCGGGGGTGATGAAAAACTGTTTTTT. Amino acid sequence: CASSQFPQGAGGDEKLFF.

This clone came up once. The chain recombines TRBV7-9 with TRBJ2-3, with TRBD1 as a possible D gene (5 bases). The CDR3 covers 14 residues. V dropped 9 bases and J dropped 0 bases, with 13 bases sitting between them. The V gene's germline CDR1 is SEHNR and CDR2 FQNEAQ (reference sequence). CDR3 loop: CASQGYPSTDTQYF. CDR3 bases: TGTGCCAGTCAGGGTTATCCTAGCACAGATACGCAGTATTTT.

The CDR3 nucleotides are TGTGCCAGCAGTTTATCCATTACAGGGGCCGCCGGGCGGTTAAGAAACACCATATATTTT. It encodes CASSLSITGAAGRLRNTIYF. This chain uses TRBV28 with TRBJ1-3, with 7 bases matching TRBD1. V was pared by 1 base and J by 5 bases, with 20 bases of the junction left unmatched. CDR1 MDHEN and CDR2 SYDVKM come from the germline V gene. There are 20 residues in the CDR3.

The chain couples TRBV7-2 to TRBJ1-1; D unclear. V dropped 2 bases and J dropped 2 bases, with 6 bases sitting between them. The CDR3 covers 13 residues. Germline CDR1 reads SGHTA; CDR2 reads FQGNSA. The CDR3 DNA follows: TGTGCCAGCAGCTTATTTGGTAACACTGAAGCTTTCTTT. Translated, it gives CASSLFGNTEAFF.

This chain connects TRBV6-1 to TRBJ1-1, with D possibly being TRBD1 (6 bases). Germline values: CDR1 MNHNS, CDR2 SASEGT. CDR3 size: 13 residues. V lost 2 bases, J lost 5 bases, and 9 bases lay in between. CDR3 DNA: TGTGCCAGCAGTGAATTCAGGGGAACTGAAGCTTTCTTT. Amino acids: CASSEFRGTEAFF.